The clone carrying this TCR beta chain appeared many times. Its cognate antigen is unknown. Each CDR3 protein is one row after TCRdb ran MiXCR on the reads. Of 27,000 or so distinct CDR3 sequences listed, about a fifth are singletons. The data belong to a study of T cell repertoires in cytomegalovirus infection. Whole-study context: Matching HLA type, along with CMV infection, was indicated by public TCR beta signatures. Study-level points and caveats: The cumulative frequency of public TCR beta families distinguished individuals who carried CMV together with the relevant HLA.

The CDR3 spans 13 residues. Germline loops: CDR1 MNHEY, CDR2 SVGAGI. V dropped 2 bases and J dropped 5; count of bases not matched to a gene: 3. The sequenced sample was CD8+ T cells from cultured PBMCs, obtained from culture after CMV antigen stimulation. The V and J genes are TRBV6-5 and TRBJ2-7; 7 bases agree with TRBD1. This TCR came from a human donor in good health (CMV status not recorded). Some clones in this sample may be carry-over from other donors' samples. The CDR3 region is CASSYDRVHEQYF. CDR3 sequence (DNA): TGTGCCAGCAGTTACGACAGGGTCCACGAGCAGTACTTC.